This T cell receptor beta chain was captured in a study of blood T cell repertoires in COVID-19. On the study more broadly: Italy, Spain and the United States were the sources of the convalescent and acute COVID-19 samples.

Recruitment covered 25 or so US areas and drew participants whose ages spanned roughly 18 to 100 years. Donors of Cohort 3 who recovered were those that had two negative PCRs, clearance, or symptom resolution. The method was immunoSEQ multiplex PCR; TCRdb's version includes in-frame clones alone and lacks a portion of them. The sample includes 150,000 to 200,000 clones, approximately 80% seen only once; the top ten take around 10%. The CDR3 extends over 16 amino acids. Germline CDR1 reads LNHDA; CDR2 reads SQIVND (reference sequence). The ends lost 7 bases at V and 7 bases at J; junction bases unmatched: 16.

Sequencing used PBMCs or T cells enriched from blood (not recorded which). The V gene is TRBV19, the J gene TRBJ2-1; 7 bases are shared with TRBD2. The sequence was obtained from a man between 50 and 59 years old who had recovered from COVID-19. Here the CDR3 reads CASTSPGGMGGNEQFF. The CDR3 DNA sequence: TGTGCCAGTACCTCGCCAGGAGGGATGGGGGGGAATGAGCAGTTCTTC.